Reported below is one T cell receptor beta chain. The sample originates from a study of Ad26.COV2.S vaccination and SARS-CoV-2 variants. Germline lookup yields CDR1 SGHDT and CDR2 YYEEEE. V dropped 2 bases and J dropped 6 bases, with 18 bases sitting between them. CDR3 length equals 16 residues. Repertoires were generated with immunoSEQ multiplex PCR, while TCRdb's copy carries only in-frame clones and drops some. The table includes around 250,000 clones, more than 75% detected once. Treatment specified: over 15 received Ad26.COV2.S at low or high dose, single or two shots; several received placebo; per-sample allocation not given. Material that was analyzed had been drawn on day 63 after the first vaccine or placebo injection.

The sequencing here drew on peripheral blood, taken in a trial of Ad26.COV2.S vaccine versus placebo. The clonotype originates from a person between 18 and 59 years old who received the Ad26.COV2.S COVID-19 vaccine or a placebo. The V call is TRBV5-6, the J call TRBJ1-5; weak D call: TRBD1 (5 bases). This chain's CDR3 is CASSLSGWAVSQPQHF. Written as DNA, the CDR3 is TGTGCCAGCAGCTTATCAGGGTGGGCGGTGAGTCAGCCCCAGCATTTT.